The 14 T cell receptor beta chains presented below share a single source sample, sequenced in a study of beta chain features in type 1 diabetes. The sequenced template was cDNA made from the entire isolated RNA. Using immunoSEQ multiplex PCR, the repertoire was profiled, and TCRdb retains in-frame clones only, with some absent. The sample lists approximately 250,000 clones, about 9.3% occurring once. Sequenced input: naive CD4+ T cells from blood. The source of these receptors is a woman in her late teens or twenties in good health.

The CDR3 protein is CASRGGTPGNTEAFF. The CDR3 DNA is TGCGCCAGCAGGGGGGGGACGCCCGGGAACACTGAAGCTTTCTTT. The chain employs TRBV23-1 and TRBJ1-1; tentatively, D is TRBD1 (5 bases). TRBV23-1 counts as an open reading frame of uncertain function. The CDR3 covers 15 residues. V was pared by 6 bases and J by 1 base, with 15 bases between.

V is TRBV30 and J is TRBJ2-5; no clear D gene. The CDR3 extends over 11 amino acids. V was cut by 4 bases and J by 4 bases, with 7 bases left in between. Germline CDR1 reads GTSNPN; CDR2 reads SVGIG (reference sequence). The CDR3: CAWTVLETQYF. The CDR3 nucleotides are TGTGCCTGGACAGTTCTAGAGACCCAGTACTTC.

This clone was seen only a few times. The chain has TRBV29-1 and TRBJ2-5; D is possibly TRBD1 (5 bases). The J call may not be correct, given that the DNA end is closer to TRBJ2-7. CDR1 SQVTM and CDR2 ANQGSEA come from the germline V gene. CDR3 size: 14 residues. Written as DNA, the CDR3 is TGCAGCGTTGAAGCCGAACAGGTCCCCTACGAGCAGTACTTC. Translating it yields CSVEAEQVPYEQYF.

The rearrangement links TRBV6-1 to TRBJ2-1; 13 nucleotides line up with TRBD2. The CDR3 sequence is 15 residues long. Trimming at V came to 7 bases and at J to 7 bases, leaving 7 bases not matched to a gene. Looked up from germline, CDR1 is MNHNS and CDR2 is SASEGT. The DNA for the CDR3 is TGTGCCAGCACCAGGGGGGGACTAGCGGGGAATGAGCAGTTCTTC. This gives the protein CASTRGGLAGNEQFF.

This clone was observed a few times. The gene calls are TRBV10-3 and TRBJ2-1, with D maybe TRBD2 (5 bases). Trimming stripped 6 bases from V and 10 bases from J, with 19 bases between. Germline assignment: CDR1 ENHRY and CDR2 SYGVKD. CDR3 length: 14 residues. In nucleotides, the CDR3 is TGTGCCATCAGGGATCCGGGGAGCCGTACGGAGCAGTTCTTC. Amino acid sequence: CAIRDPGSRTEQFF.

The V call is TRBV7-9, the J call TRBJ1-1; D remains ambiguous. The CDR3 runs to 15 residues. V was clipped by 1 base and J by 1 base, with 10 bases between them. Germline V gene lookup returns CDR1 SEHNR and CDR2 FQNEAQ (reference sequence). The CDR3 DNA reads TGTGCCAGCAGCTTAGTTGCAGTCCCGAACACTGAAGCTTTCTTT. Protein sequence: CASSLVAVPNTEAFF.

This clone was seen only a few times. V gene TRBV6-1 combines with J gene TRBJ2-7; possibly TRBD2 for D (5 bases). Germline CDR1 and CDR2: MNHNS and SASEGT. V dropped 6 bases and J dropped 2 bases, with 11 bases sitting between them. This CDR3 spans 13 amino acids. The CDR3, as DNA: TGTGCCAGCAGACCAGCGGTGACCTACGAGCAGTACTTC. It yields the protein CASRPAVTYEQYF.

The rearrangement uses TRBV5-1 and TRBJ2-4; TRBD1 matches 9 bases. Trimming cost V 4 bases and J 1 base; bases outside gene matches: 9. CDR3 length equals 17 residues. Germline V gene sequence: CDR1 SGHRS, CDR2 YFSETQ. CDR3 nucleotide sequence: TGCGCCAGCAGCGGGGAACAGGGGGCCGCGGCCAAAAACATTCAGTACTTC. Protein sequence: CASSGEQGAAAKNIQYF. Full variable domain (rest looked up from reference TRBV5-1 and TRBJ2-4): KAGVTQTPRYLIKTRGQQVTLSCSPISGHRSVSWYQQTPGQGLQFLFEYFSETQRNKGNFPGRFSGRQFSNSRSEMNVSTLELGDSALYLCASSGEQGAAAKNIQYFGAGTRLSVL.

V is TRBV16 and J is TRBJ1-2; D call uncertain. The CDR3 is 13 residues long. Trimming left V 0 bases short and J 3 bases short, with 5 bases between. Germline V gene lookup returns CDR1 KGHSY and CDR2 FQNENV. The CDR3 here is CASSQSGDYGYTF. The CDR3 DNA reads as TGTGCCAGCAGCCAATCCGGAGACTATGGCTACACCTTC. The full variable domain, rest sourced from reference TRBV16 and TRBJ1-2, is GEEVAQTPKHLVRGEGQKAKLYCAPIKGHSYVFWYQQVLKNEFKFLISFQNENVFDETGMPKERFSAKCLPNSPCSLEIQATKLEDSAVYFCASSQSGDYGYTFGSGTRLTVV.

The rearrangement uses TRBV2 and TRBJ1-5; the match to TRBD1 covers 8 bases. The germline V gene has CDR1 SNHLY and CDR2 FYNNEI. V lost 5 bases and J lost 4; bases outside the gene matches: 4. The CDR3 has 14 amino acids. The CDR3 spells CASSPDRVNQPQHF. In DNA, the CDR3 is TGTGCCAGCAGTCCGGACAGGGTGAATCAGCCCCAGCATTTT.

There are a few counts of this clone. This rearrangement joins TRBV19 to TRBJ2-2; D may be TRBD1 (5 bases). The CDR3 consists of 13 residues. Germline V gene sequence: CDR1 LNHDA, CDR2 SQIVND (reference sequence). The V end was cut by 6 bases, the J end by 6 bases, with 11 bases between. In DNA, the CDR3 is TGTGCCAGTAGCCTTGACAGTTCCGGGGAGCTGTTTTTT. It yields the protein CASSLDSSGELFF.

The chain is built from TRBV5-1 and TRBJ2-7; 7 bases fit TRBD1. V shed 4 bases, J shed 4 bases, and the junction held 11 bases outside the gene matches. The CDR3 has 15 residues. Germline V gene data show CDR1 as SGHRS and CDR2 as YFSETQ. The CDR3 loop reads CASSGPGTATYEQYF. DNA of the CDR3: TGCGCCAGCAGCGGACCCGGGACAGCGACGTACGAGCAGTACTTC.

This clone appeared a few times. The chain combines TRBV5-1 with TRBJ2-7, with 7 bases fitting TRBD1. The CDR3 runs 15 residues. Germline V lookup: CDR1 SGHRS, CDR2 YFSETQ. The V and J ends lost 2 bases and 0 bases, in that order; junction bases with no gene match: 5. The CDR3 nucleotides read TGCGCCAGCAGCTTATGGACAGGTAGCTCCTACGAGCAGTACTTC. Translation gives CASSLWTGSSYEQYF. Full variable domain (remainder filled in from reference TRBV5-1 and TRBJ2-7): KAGVTQTPRYLIKTRGQQVTLSCSPISGHRSVSWYQQTPGQGLQFLFEYFSETQRNKGNFPGRFSGRQFSNSRSEMNVSTLELGDSALYLCASSLWTGSSYEQYFGPGTRLTVT.

This chain links TRBV15 with TRBJ1-1; no definite D call. V was cut by 7 bases and J by 2 bases, with 17 bases left in between. The CDR3 contains 15 residues. The germline gives CDR1 LNHNV, CDR2 YYDKDF (reference sequence). The CDR3: CATTPAGTLNTEAFF. The CDR3 DNA is TGTGCCACCACACCGGCGGGCACCCTAAACACTGAAGCTTTCTTT.